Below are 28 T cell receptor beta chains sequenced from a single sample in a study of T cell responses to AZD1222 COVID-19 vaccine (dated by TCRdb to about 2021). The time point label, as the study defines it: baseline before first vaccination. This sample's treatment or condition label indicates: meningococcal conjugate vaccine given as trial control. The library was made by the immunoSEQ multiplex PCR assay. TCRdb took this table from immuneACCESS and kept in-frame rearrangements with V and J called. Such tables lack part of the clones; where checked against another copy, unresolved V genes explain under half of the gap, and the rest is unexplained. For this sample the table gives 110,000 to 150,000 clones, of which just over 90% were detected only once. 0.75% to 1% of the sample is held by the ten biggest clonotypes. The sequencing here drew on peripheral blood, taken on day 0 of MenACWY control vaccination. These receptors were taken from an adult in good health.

The CDR3 is CASRSTYEQYF. In DNA form, the CDR3 reads TGTGCCAGCAGATCAACCTACGAGCAGTACTTC. V and J are TRBV6-5 and TRBJ2-7; D unclear. V was trimmed by 6 bases and J by 2 bases, leaving 5 bases between them. From germline, CDR1 is MNHEY and CDR2 SVGAGI. The CDR3 has 11 amino acids.

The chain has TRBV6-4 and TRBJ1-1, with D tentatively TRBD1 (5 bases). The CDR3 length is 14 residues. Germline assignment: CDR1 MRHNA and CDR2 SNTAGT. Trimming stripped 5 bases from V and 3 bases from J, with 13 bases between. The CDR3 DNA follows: TGTGCCAGCAGTTACCGGGGAGGGGACACTGAAGCTTTCTTT. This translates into CASSYRGGDTEAFF.

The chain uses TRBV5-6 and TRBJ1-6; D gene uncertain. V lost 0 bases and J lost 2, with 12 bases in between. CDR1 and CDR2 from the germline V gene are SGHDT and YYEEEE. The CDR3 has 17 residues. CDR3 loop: CASSLGILAAYNSPLHF. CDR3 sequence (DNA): TGTGCCAGCAGCTTGGGGATCCTGGCGGCCTATAATTCACCCCTCCACTTT. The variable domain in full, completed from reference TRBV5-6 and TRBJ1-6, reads DAGVTQSPTHLIKTRGQQVTLRCSPKSGHDTVSWYQQALGQGPQFIFQYYEEEERQRGNFPDRFSGHQFPNYSSELNVNALLLGDSALYLCASSLGILAAYNSPLHFGNGTRLTVT.

In DNA, the CDR3 is TGTGCCTGGGGGGATTACGAGCAGTACTTC. Translating it yields CAWGDYEQYF. This sequence joins TRBV30 and TRBJ2-7; D ambiguous. Germline V CDR1 and CDR2: GTSNPN, SVGIG (reference sequence). V was cut by 5 bases and J by 4 bases, with 6 bases left in between. This CDR3 comprises 10 residues.

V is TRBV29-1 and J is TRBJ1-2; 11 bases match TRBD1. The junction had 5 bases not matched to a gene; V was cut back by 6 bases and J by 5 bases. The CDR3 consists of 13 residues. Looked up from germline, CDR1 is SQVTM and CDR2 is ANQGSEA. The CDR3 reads CSVGQGALYGYTF. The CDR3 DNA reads TGCAGCGTCGGACAGGGGGCGTTATATGGCTACACCTTC.

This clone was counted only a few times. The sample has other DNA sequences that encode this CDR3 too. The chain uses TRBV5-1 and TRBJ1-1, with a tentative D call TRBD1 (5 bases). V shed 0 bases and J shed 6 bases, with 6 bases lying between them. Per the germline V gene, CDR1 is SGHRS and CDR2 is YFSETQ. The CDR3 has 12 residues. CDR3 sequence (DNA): TGCGCCAGCAGCTTGGAGGGACCTGAAGCTTTCTTT. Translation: CASSLEGPEAFF.

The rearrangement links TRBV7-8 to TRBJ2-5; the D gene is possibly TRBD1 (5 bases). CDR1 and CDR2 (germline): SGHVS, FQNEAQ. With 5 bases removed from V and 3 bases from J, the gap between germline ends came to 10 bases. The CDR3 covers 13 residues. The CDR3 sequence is CASSTGPEETQYF. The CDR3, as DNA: TGTGCCAGCAGCACAGGTCCCGAAGAGACCCAGTACTTC.

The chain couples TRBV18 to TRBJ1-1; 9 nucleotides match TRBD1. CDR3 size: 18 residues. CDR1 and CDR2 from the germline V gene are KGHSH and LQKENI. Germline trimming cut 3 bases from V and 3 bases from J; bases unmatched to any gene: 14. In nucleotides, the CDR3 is TGTGCCAGCTCACCCCGTATGGGAGTCGGACAGGGGCACACTGAAGCTTTCTTT. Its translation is CASSPRMGVGQGHTEAFF.

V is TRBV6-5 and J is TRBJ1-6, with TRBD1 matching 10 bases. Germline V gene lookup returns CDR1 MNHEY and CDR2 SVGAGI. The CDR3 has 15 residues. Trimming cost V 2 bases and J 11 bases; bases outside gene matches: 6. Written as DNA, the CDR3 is TGTGCCAGCAGTTACCCGGGACAGGGGAGTGCACCCCTCCACTTT. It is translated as CASSYPGQGSAPLHF.

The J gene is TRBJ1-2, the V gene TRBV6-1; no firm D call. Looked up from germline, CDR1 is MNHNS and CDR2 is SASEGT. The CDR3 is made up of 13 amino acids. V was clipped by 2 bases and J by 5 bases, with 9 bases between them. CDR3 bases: TGTGCCAGCAGTGAAATGGTCGGATATGGCTACACCTTC. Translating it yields CASSEMVGYGYTF.

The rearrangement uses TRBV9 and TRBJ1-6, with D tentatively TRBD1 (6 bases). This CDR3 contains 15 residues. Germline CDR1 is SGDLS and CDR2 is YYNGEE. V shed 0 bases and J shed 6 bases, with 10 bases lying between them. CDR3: CASSVGGQRNSPLHF. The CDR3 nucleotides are TGTGCCAGCAGCGTAGGCGGACAGCGTAATTCACCCCTCCACTTT.

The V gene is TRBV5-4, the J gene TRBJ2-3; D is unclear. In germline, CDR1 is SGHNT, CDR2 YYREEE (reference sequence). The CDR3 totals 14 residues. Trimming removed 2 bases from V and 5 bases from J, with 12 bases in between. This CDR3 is CASSLRSAVDTQYF. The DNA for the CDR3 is TGTGCCAGCAGCTTAAGGAGCGCGGTAGATACGCAGTATTTT.

CDR3: CASSFLPGQGGGETQYF. For the CDR3, the DNA is TGTGCCAGCAGCTTTCTCCCAGGACAGGGCGGCGGGGAGACCCAGTACTTC. The chain links TRBV2 to TRBJ2-5; TRBD1 matches 8 bases. The CDR3 runs 17 residues. V was pared by 6 bases and J by 5 bases, with 17 bases of the junction left unmatched. Germline V lookup: CDR1 SNHLY, CDR2 FYNNEI.

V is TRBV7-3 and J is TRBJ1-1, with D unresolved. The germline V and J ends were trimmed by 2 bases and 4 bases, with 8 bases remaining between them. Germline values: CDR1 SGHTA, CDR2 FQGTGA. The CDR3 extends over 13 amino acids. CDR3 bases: TGTGCCAGCAGCTTAGCGTGGGGCACTGAAGCTTTCTTT. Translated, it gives CASSLAWGTEAFF. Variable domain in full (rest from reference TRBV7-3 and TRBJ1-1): GAGVSQTPSNKVTEKGKYVELRCDPISGHTALYWYRQSLGQGPEFLIYFQGTGAADDSGLPNDRFFAVRPEGSVSTLKIQRTERGDSAVYLCASSLAWGTEAFFGQGTRLTVV.

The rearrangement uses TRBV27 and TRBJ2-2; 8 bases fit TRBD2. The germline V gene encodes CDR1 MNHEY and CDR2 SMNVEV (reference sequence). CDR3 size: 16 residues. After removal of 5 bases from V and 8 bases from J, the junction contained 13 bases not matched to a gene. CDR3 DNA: TGTGCCAGCAGTCCCCAAAGCGGGAGAGTACAGGGGGAGCTGTTTTTT. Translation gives CASSPQSGRVQGELFF.

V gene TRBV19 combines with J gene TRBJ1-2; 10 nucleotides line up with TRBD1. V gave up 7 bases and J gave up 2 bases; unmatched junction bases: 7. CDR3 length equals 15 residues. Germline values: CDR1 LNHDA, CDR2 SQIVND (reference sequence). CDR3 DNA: TGTGCCAGTACCAACTGGGGACAGGGGAACTATGGCTACACCTTC. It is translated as CASTNWGQGNYGYTF.

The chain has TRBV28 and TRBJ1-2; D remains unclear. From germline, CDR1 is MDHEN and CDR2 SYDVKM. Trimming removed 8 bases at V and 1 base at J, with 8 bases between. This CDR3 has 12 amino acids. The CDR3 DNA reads TGTGCCAGCGGAGGGTTTAACTATGGCTACACCTTC. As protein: CASGGFNYGYTF.

CDR3 in DNA: TGTGCCAGCAGCTTCCCCTTCGGGAGGGATGGCTACACCTTC. It codes for CASSFPFGRDGYTF. The chain has TRBV7-9 and TRBJ1-2, with unresolved D. This CDR3 region has 14 residues. Per the germline V gene, CDR1 is SEHNR and CDR2 is FQNEAQ (reference sequence). Trimming stripped 3 bases from V and 6 bases from J, with 14 bases between.

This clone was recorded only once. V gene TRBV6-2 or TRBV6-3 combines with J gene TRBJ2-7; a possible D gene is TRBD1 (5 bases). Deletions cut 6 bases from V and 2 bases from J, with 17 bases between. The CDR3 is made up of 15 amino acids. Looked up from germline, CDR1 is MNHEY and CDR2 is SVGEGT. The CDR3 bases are TGTGCCAGCAGCCCCCTCGACAGCCTAACCTACGAGCAGTACTTC. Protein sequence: CASSPLDSLTYEQYF.

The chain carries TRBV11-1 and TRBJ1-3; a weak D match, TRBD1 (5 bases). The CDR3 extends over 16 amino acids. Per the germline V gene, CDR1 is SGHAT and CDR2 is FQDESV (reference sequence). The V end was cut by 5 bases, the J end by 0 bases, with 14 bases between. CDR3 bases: TGTGCCAGCAGCCTCGGGGACCGTAGCTCTGGAAACACCATATATTTT. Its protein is CASSLGDRSSGNTIYF.

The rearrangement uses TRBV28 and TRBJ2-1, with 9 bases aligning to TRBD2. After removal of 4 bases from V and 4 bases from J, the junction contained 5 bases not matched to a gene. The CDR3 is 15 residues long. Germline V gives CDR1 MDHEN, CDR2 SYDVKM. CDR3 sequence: CASSYFLAGYNEQFF. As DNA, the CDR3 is TGTGCCAGCAGTTACTTCCTAGCGGGATACAATGAGCAGTTCTTC. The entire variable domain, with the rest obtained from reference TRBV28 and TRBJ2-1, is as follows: DVKVTQSSRYLVKRTGEKVFLECVQDMDHENMFWYRQDPGLGLRLIYFSYDVKMKEKGDIPEGYSVSREKKERFSLILESASTNQTSMYLCASSYFLAGYNEQFFGPGTRLTVL.

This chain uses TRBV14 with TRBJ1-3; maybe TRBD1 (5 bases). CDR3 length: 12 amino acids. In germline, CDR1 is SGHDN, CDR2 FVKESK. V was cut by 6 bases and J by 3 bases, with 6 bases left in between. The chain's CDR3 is CASRRGGNTIYF. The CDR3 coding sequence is TGTGCCAGCAGGAGGGGTGGAAACACCATATATTTT.

The chain's CDR3 is CASSLEGELGEKLFF. As DNA, the CDR3 is TGTGCCAGCAGCTTAGAGGGGGAGCTAGGAGAAAAACTGTTTTTT. The V call is TRBV11-2, the J call TRBJ1-4, with a possible D match to TRBD1 (5 bases). Deletions cut 0 bases from V and 8 bases from J, with 13 bases between. This CDR3 has 15 amino acids. Germline V gene lookup returns CDR1 SGHAT and CDR2 FQNNGV.

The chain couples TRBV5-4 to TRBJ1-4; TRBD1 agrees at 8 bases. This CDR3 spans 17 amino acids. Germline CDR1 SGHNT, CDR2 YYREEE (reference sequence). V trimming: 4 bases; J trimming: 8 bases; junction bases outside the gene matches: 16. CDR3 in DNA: TGTGCCAGCAGCCTCCAGGGAGCAGGGGGCCTGAGCGAAAAACTGTTTTTT. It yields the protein CASSLQGAGGLSEKLFF.

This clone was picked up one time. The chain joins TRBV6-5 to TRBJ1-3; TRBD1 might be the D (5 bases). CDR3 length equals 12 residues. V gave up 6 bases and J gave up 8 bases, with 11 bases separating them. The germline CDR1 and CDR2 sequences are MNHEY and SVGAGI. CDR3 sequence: CASRLGPDTIYF. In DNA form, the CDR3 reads TGTGCCAGCAGGTTGGGACCTGACACCATATATTTT.

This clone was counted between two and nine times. The CDR3 bases are TGTGCCAGTAGTAGGACAGGGGTTGGTGAAAAACTGTTTTTT. Translation gives CASSRTGVGEKLFF. The chain carries TRBV19 and TRBJ1-4, with 9 bases that match TRBD1. V was clipped by 4 bases and J by 7 bases; unmatched bases: 4. CDR1 is LNHDA, CDR2 SQIVND, per germline (reference sequence). The CDR3 is made up of 14 amino acids.

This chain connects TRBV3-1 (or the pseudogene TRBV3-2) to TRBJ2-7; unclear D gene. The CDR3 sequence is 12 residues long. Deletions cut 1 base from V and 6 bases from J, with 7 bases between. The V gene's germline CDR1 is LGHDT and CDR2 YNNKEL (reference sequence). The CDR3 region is CASSQAPTEQYF. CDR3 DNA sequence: TGTGCCAGCAGCCAAGCCCCGACCGAGCAGTACTTC.

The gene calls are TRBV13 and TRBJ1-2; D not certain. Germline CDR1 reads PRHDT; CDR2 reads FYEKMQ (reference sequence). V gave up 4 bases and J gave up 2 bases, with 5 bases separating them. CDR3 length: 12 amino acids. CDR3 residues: CASSSTNYGYTF. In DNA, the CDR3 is TGTGCCAGCAGCTCGACCAACTATGGCTACACCTTC.